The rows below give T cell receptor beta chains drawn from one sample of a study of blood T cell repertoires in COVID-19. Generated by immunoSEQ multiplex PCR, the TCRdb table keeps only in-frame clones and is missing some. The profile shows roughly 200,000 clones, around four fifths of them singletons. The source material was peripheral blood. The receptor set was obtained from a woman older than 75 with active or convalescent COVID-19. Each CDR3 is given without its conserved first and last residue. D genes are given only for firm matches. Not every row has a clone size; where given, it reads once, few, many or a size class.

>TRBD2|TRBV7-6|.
ASSLMAGGSYNEQF
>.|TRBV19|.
ASSMSWEETQY
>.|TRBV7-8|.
ASRTLLIGDENEQF
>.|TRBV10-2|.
ASRPDRYEQY
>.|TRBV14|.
ASSQESFRWSGNTIY
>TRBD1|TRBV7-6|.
ASSLAPSGGTEAF
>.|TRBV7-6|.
ASSLDWQGYNEQF
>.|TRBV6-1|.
ASSFMDTDEQY
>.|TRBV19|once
ASSIPGRDEKLF
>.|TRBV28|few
ASTLSRGTQY
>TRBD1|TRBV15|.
ATSRGRGQGADDEQY
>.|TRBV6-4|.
ASSDPGEGAF
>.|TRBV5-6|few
ASSPQGNSPLH
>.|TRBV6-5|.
ASSYSRSQGTGELF
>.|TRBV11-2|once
ASSLDRRELQF
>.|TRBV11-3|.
ASSTHSGNTDTQY
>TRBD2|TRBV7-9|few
ASSLAGGPYEQY
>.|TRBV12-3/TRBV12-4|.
ASSLGTNYGYT
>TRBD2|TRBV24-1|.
ATSATRLAGGPTDTQY
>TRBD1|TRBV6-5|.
ASSRQGKGNQPQH
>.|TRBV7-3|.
ASSPRGHNTGELF
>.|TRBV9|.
ASSAQQENEQY
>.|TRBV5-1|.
ASSLDVRTNGKLF
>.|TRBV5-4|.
ASSRSENTEAF
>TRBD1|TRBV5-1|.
ASSLGQSSGNTIY
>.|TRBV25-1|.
ASSHSRQPLNSPLH
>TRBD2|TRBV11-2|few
ASSLTSGRAYEQY
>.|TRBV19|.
ATSHRVGTDTQY
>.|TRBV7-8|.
ASSSTGYGYT
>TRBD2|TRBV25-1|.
ASQISLAGGNEQF
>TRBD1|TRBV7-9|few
ASSIQGGAETQY